What follows describes a single TCR beta chain. Its antigen is unknown. The sample's time point: newly diagnosed GD, antithyroid drugs for less than 3 months. The TCR library used RNA extracted from PBMCs. The data were taken from a study of regulatory T cells in long-lasting Graves disease. Study-wide findings and caveats: Fewer public clonotypes were shared by new patients (just under 1,000) than by persistent patients (about 2,800).

Library construction for TCR beta used iRepertoire HTBI primers and Arm-PCR of CDR3 regions. TCRdb re-derived calls from the multiplex PCR reads in MiXCR, one entry per CDR3 protein. Here the sample spans 200,000 to 250,000 distinct CDR3 sequences, just over 20% being singletons. The sequence was collected from a female donor with Graves disease. The sample here was peripheral blood mononuclear cells (PBMCs), taken at new diagnosis, from a patient treated with antithyroid drugs.

The CDR3 here is CASSSEWDGLAGSSYNEQFF. The CDR3 DNA is TGTGCCAGCAGCTCAGAGTGGGACGGACTAGCGGGCTCCTCCTACAATGAGCAGTTCTTC. The rearrangement uses TRBV7-9 and TRBJ2-1, with TRBD2 identical over 11 bases. The CDR3 has 20 residues. Germline trimming cut 4 bases from V and 0 bases from J; bases unmatched to any gene: 14. Germline V lookup: CDR1 SEHNR, CDR2 FQNEAQ (reference sequence).